This note documents a single T cell receptor (beta chain) sequence. The antigen it recognizes is unknown. Per-base qualities were not stored, and no clone one base away is much larger. The data stem from a study of cytomegalovirus exposure and HLA in healthy donors (dated by TCRdb to 2015 to 2018). Looking at the study overall: According to a later analysis, one platform produced both the roughly 120 validation repertoires and the 550 to 800 repertoires of the first cohort. The aim of the study was to test whether cataloging public T cell receptors could identify signatures of past pathogen exposure. In addition to the first cohort of hundreds of subjects, a separate validation cohort of 130 or so different subjects was used. To predict cytomegalovirus infection status, the study brought together high-throughput TCR immunosequencing, statistical association of individual TCRs with disease status, and machine learning. General study outcomes and caveats: The study listed 150 to 200 TCR beta chains as associated with cytomegalovirus. Cytomegalovirus status was reported to be diagnosed by the classifier with high specificity and sensitivity in both the original and validation cohorts. Across donors, most TCR sequences were observed very rarely, whereas some public TCRs were present in many individuals. A later analysis found that TCRs clustered in the first cohort also tended to co-occur in the 110 or so validation repertoires, with 90% to 95% of cluster scores above 0. A few of the identified cytomegalovirus-associated TCR beta chains were confirmed in vitro to be specific for cytomegalovirus antigens. All 120 or so repertoires were used to score co-occurrence in the validation cohort in a later analysis, because that analysis had no HLA typing for the cohort. The authors suggested that the approach could potentially be generalized to other disease states and immunological phenotypes.

Donors formed part of the validation cohort, which comprised 120 or so subjects and was distinct from the first cohort of some 700 subjects. V sheds 0 bases and J sheds 0 bases, leaving 7 bases between their ends. CDR1 and CDR2, looked up from the germline V gene, are SGDLS and YYNGEE. The CDR3, from cysteine to phenylalanine, totals 14 residues. The kept DNA is CDR3 alone, 42 bases in frame from the first base. The library was generated by the immunoSEQ multiplex PCR assay. The paper's data handling went like this. A statistical classification framework was developed to diagnose cytomegalovirus status using the catalog of TCR beta chain sequences. Imported from immuneACCESS, the table was reduced by TCRdb to in-frame sequences with V and J called. These copies leave out some clones; in studies compared against another copy, an unresolved V gene accounts for under half, and the cause of the remainder is not known. V and J calls plus clone size are reproduced from that table; the DNA served to infer D and trimming. The sample table contains roughly 130,000 clones; only one count was recorded for about nine tenths of them. Together, the top ten hold roughly 1.4% of the sample.

The receptor's source is a man aged 30 to 39 in good health and CMV-seronegative. Recombination joined TRBV9 with TRBJ2-7; tentative D gene TRBD1, with 5 bases matching. Sequenced: PBMCs. Here is the DNA: TGTGCCAGCAGCGTAGGGACAACCTCCTACGAGCAGTACTTC. This yields the protein CASSVGTTSYEQYF. With the portions outside the CDR3 filled from the reference TRBV9 and TRBJ2-7 genes, the complete variable region becomes DSGVTQTPKHLITATGQRVTLRCSPRSGDLSVYWYQQSLDQGLQFLIQYYNGEERAKGNILERFSAQQFPDLHSELNLSSLELGDSALYFCASSVGTTSYEQYFGPGTRLTVT.